The 18 T cell receptor beta chains presented below share a single source sample, sequenced in a study of radiotherapy plus CTLA-4 blockade in lung cancer. TCRdb keeps only in-frame clones here, not all; method: immunoSEQ multiplex PCR. The sample records roughly 39,000 clones, around 79% being singletons. This specimen was peripheral blood, taken from a patient treated with radiotherapy plus ipilimumab. The receptors stem from a human donor with non-small cell lung cancer who had stable disease on radiotherapy plus ipilimumab.

The V gene is TRBV15, the J gene TRBJ2-1; TRBD2 agrees at 9 bases. The V and J ends lost 5 bases and 6 bases, in that order; junction bases with no gene match: 2. There are 13 residues in the CDR3. Per the germline V gene, CDR1 is LNHNV and CDR2 is YYDKDF (reference sequence). CDR3 nucleotides: TGTGCCACCAGCCCAGCGGGGGGCAATGAGCAGTTCTTC. Translation: CATSPAGGNEQFF.

Only a few counts were recorded for this clone. The rearrangement links TRBV5-1 to TRBJ1-4; D remains ambiguous. V lost 2 bases and J lost 8, with 13 bases in between. Per the germline V gene, CDR1 is SGHRS and CDR2 is YFSETQ. This CDR3 spans 14 amino acids. CDR3 in amino acids: CASSFSEPDEKLFF. CDR3 coding DNA: TGCGCCAGCAGCTTTTCGGAACCGGACGAAAAACTGTTTTTT.

The chain recombines TRBV7-8 with TRBJ2-1, with no clear D. Per the germline V gene, CDR1 is SGHVS and CDR2 is FQNEAQ. This CDR3 region has 12 residues. The V and J ends lost 3 bases and 8 bases respectively, with 8 bases between them. The CDR3 DNA sequence: TGTGCCAGCAGCTTTTCGCAGTATGAGCAGTTCTTC. Amino acid sequence: CASSFSQYEQFF.

V and J are TRBV27 and TRBJ1-6; D unclear. The CDR3 contains 16 residues. Germline values: CDR1 MNHEY, CDR2 SMNVEV (reference sequence). V dropped 8 bases and J dropped 9 bases, with 23 bases sitting between them. CDR3 DNA sequence: TGTGCCAGCTCCTCTGGCGTAGGGTCGGAAGGTTCACCCCTCCACTTT. Protein sequence: CASSSGVGSEGSPLHF.

The genes are TRBV6-4 and TRBJ2-3; D ambiguous. CDR3 length: 15 amino acids. Germline V lookup: CDR1 MRHNA, CDR2 SNTAGT. Trimming removed 0 bases at V and 2 bases at J, with 9 bases between. The CDR3 region is CASSDSGGYTDTQYF. Written as DNA, the CDR3 is TGTGCCAGCAGTGACTCCGGCGGATACACAGATACGCAGTATTTT.

The CDR3 coding sequence is TGTGCCAGCAAGACGACTAGCTCTACCGGGGAGCTGTTTTTT. It codes for CASKTTSSTGELFF. The rearrangement uses TRBV6-6 and TRBJ2-2; 7 bases align to TRBD2. The CDR3 is made up of 14 amino acids. The J segment lost 5 bases and the V segment lost 7 bases, leaving 7 bases of the junction unmatched. Looked up from germline, CDR1 is MNHNY and CDR2 is SVGAGI (reference sequence).

This chain uses TRBV10-1 with TRBJ2-1; 9 nucleotides agree with TRBD2. Germline CDR1 and CDR2: WNHNN and SYGVQD (reference sequence). Germline trimming cut 0 bases from V and 15 bases from J; bases unmatched to any gene: 6. CDR3 length: 13 amino acids. CDR3 amino acids: CASSESGLARLFF. CDR3 DNA: TGCGCCAGCAGTGAGTCTGGACTAGCGAGGCTGTTCTTC.

This chain links TRBV2 with TRBJ2-7, with D unclear. V gave up 6 bases and J gave up 0 bases, with 15 bases separating them. The CDR3 runs 15 residues. Germline V gives CDR1 SNHLY, CDR2 FYNNEI. The CDR3 spells CASSFKTPDSYEQYF. As DNA, the CDR3 is TGTGCCAGCAGCTTCAAGACCCCGGACTCCTACGAGCAGTACTTC. Full variable domain (remainder filled in from reference TRBV2 and TRBJ2-7): EPEVTQTPSHQVTQMGQEVILRCVPISNHLYFYWYRQILGQKVEFLVSFYNNEISEKSEIFDDQFSVERPDGSNFTLKIRSTKLEDSAMYFCASSFKTPDSYEQYFGPGTRLTVT.

J is TRBJ2-3 and V is TRBV20-1; no definite D call. The CDR3 consists of 11 residues. Trimming removed 5 bases at V and 3 bases at J, with 6 bases between. In germline, CDR1 is DFQATT, CDR2 SNEGSKA (reference sequence). CDR3 sequence (DNA): TGCAGTGCTCTGGCTACAGATACGCAGTATTTT. Residues: CSALATDTQYF.

CDR3 protein: CASSPSRGVDTGELFF. In DNA form, the CDR3 reads TGTGCCAGCAGTCCCTCAAGGGGGGTCGACACCGGGGAGCTGTTTTTT. V and J are TRBV7-3 and TRBJ2-2, with D possibly being TRBD1 or TRBD2 (6 bases each). Germline lookup yields CDR1 SGHTA and CDR2 FQGTGA. This CDR3 comprises 16 residues. V dropped 6 bases and J dropped 3 bases, with 17 bases sitting between them.

The sample holds a few counts of this clone. V and J are TRBV28 and TRBJ1-2, with 10 bases identical to TRBD1. Per germline, CDR1 MDHEN and CDR2 SYDVKM. Trimming at V came to 6 bases and at J to 8 bases, leaving 9 bases not matched to a gene. This CDR3 is built from 14 residues. As DNA, the CDR3 is TGTGCCAGCAGCTCCCTCGGACAGGGGGGAGGCTACACCTTC. Protein sequence: CASSSLGQGGGYTF.

The genes are TRBV7-8 and TRBJ2-5; D is possibly TRBD2 (5 bases). V lost 4 bases to trimming and J lost 2 bases, with 14 bases between them. Germline-derived CDR1 and CDR2 are SGHVS and FQNEAQ. The CDR3 covers 15 residues. Written as DNA, the CDR3 is TGTGCCAGCAGCTCCGCCGGGAAACCTCAAGAGACCCAGTACTTC. This sequence encodes CASSSAGKPQETQYF.

The genes are TRBV9 and TRBJ1-3; D possibly corresponds to TRBD1 (5 bases). The V end was cut by 1 base, the J end by 1 base, with 9 bases between. Germline lookup yields CDR1 SGDLS and CDR2 YYNGEE. This CDR3 region has 15 residues. The CDR3 region is CASSVNGGSGNTIYF. The CDR3 DNA is TGTGCCAGCAGCGTAAATGGGGGTTCTGGAAACACCATATATTTT.

This clone was counted only a few times. The gene calls are TRBV7-2 and TRBJ1-3; D ambiguous. Germline V gene lookup returns CDR1 SGHTA and CDR2 FQGNSA. The CDR3 has 16 amino acids. Trimming pared 2 bases from V and 0 bases from J, leaving 11 bases between. In DNA, the CDR3 is TGTGCCAGCAGCTTATATACAGTCAGCTCTGGAAACACCATATATTTT. Translating it yields CASSLYTVSSGNTIYF.

This clone was picked up a small number of times. The gene calls are TRBV29-1 and TRBJ1-1; 8 nucleotides line up with TRBD1. CDR1 is SQVTM and CDR2 is ANQGSEA in the germline V gene. This CDR3 is built from 14 residues. CDR3 region: CRAGGAGGGTEAFF. In DNA, the CDR3 is TGCCGCGCCGGGGGGGCAGGGGGCGGGACTGAAGCTTTCTTT.

The chain uses TRBV2 and TRBJ2-2; weak D call: TRBD2 (7 bases). Germline-derived CDR1 and CDR2 are SNHLY and FYNNEI. V gave up 11 bases and J gave up 0 bases, with 13 bases separating them. The CDR3 length is 14 residues. The CDR3 coding sequence is TGTGCCGGGCAAGGGGGGGCGAACACCGGGGAGCTGTTTTTT. It codes for CAGQGGANTGELFF.

The chain couples TRBV4-3 to TRBJ1-2; perhaps TRBD1 as D (5 bases). The V end lost 4 bases, the J end lost 6 bases, and 18 bases lay between the germline ends. The CDR3 spans 15 residues. Germline loops: CDR1 LGHNA, CDR2 YSLEER. This CDR3 reads CASSPREAGADGYTF. Here the CDR3 DNA reads TGCGCCAGCAGCCCCCGGGAGGCTGGGGCAGATGGCTACACCTTC.

The rearrangement links TRBV6-5 to TRBJ2-7, with 8 bases that match TRBD1. CDR1 MNHEY and CDR2 SVGAGI come from the germline V gene. V lost 2 bases, J lost 6 bases, and 9 bases stayed unmatched. This CDR3 is 15 amino acids long. The CDR3 DNA reads TGTGCCAGCAGTTACCCCCCCGACAGGGGACCCGAGCAGTACTTC. It yields the protein CASSYPPDRGPEQYF.